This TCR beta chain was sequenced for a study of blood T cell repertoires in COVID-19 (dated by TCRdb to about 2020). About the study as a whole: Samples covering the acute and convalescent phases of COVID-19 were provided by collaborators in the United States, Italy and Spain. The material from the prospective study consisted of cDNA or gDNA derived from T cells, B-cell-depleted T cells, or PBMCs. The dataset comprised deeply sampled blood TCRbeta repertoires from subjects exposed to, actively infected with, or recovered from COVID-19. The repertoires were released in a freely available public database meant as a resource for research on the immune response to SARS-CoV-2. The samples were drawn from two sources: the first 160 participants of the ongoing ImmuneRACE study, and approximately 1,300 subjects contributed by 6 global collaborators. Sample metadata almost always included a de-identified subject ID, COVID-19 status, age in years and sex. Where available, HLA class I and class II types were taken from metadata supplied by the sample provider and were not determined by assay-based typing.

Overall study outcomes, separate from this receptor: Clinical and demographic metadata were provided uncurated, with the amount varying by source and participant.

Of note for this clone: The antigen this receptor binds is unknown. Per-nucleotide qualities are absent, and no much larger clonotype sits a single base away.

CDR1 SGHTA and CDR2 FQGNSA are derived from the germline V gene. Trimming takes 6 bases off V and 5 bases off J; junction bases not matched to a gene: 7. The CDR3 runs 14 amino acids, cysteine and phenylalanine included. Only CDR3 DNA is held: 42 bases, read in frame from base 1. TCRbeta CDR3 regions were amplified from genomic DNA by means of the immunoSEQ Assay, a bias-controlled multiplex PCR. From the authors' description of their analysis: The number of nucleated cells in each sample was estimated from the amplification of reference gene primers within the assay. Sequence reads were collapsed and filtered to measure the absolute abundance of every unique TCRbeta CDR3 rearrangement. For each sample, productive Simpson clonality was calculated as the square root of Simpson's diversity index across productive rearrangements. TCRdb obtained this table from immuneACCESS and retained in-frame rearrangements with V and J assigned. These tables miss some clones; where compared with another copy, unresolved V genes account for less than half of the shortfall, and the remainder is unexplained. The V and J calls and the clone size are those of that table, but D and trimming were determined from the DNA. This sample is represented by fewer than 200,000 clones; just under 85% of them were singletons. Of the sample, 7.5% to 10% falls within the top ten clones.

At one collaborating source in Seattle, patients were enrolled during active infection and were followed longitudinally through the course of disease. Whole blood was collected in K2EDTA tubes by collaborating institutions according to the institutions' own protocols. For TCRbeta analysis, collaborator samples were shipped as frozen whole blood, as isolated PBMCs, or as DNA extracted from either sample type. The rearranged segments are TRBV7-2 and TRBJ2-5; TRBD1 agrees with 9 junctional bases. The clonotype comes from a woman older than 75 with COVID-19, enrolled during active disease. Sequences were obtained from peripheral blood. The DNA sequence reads TGTGCCAGCAGTTTCCGGACAGGGGAGGAGACCCAGTACTTC. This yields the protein CASSFRTGEETQYF.